The following is a T cell receptor beta chain sequence with its context. This specimen belongs to a study of CD8 T cells in Susac syndrome. Random hexamers primed reverse transcription of about 0.5 to 1 ug RNA. TCR beta CDR3 was amplified by immunoSEQ multiplex PCR. This amplification extended across 54 Vbeta and 13 Jbeta segments. Via MiXCR, TCRdb re-called the immunoSEQ multiplex PCR reads, giving one row per CDR3 protein. Of about 190,000 distinct CDR3 sequences in the sample, approximately 96% are singletons; the top ten hold around 0.1%. Germline values: CDR1 MDHEN, CDR2 SYDVKM. Trimming shortened V by 1 base and J by 0 bases, and 1 base separated the two germline ends. The CDR3 totals 13 residues.

Material: CD4+ T cells from PBMCs. This sequence joins TRBV28 and TRBJ1-5; D not resolved. This receptor was obtained from a human donor with Susac syndrome. The CDR3 here is CASSLSSNQPQHF. CDR3 nucleotides: TGTGCCAGCAGTTTATCTAGCAATCAGCCCCAGCATTTT. The whole variable domain, filled in from reference TRBV28 and TRBJ1-5, reads DVKVTQSSRYLVKRTGEKVFLECVQDMDHENMFWYRQDPGLGLRLIYFSYDVKMKEKGDIPEGYSVSREKKERFSLILESASTNQTSMYLCASSLSSNQPQHFGDGTRLSIL.